The 5 T cell receptor beta chains below all came from one sample that was sequenced in a study of blood T cells in healthy people across ages. The use of a sample-barcoded 5' primer and a J-beta primer mix characterized a second PCR of about 6 to 12 cycles. TCRdb re-called the 5' RACE reads through MiXCR, storing one row per CDR3 protein. Seen here are 1.5 million to 2 million distinct CDR3 sequences, around 36% observed once, and the top ten hold around 11%. Input material: blood. The source of these receptors is a woman aged 25 to 39 in good health.

This clonotype was picked up many times. V and J are TRBV4-1 and TRBJ2-6; D remains ambiguous. Germline lookup yields CDR1 MGHRA and CDR2 YSYEKL. The CDR3 extends over 15 amino acids. Deletions cut 1 base from V and 4 bases from J, with 8 bases between. The CDR3 sequence is CASSQAPVGANVLTF. The CDR3 nucleotides read TGCGCCAGCAGCCAAGCCCCTGTCGGGGCCAACGTCCTGACTTTC.

This clonotype was seen a few times. The chain is built from TRBV5-6 and TRBJ2-4, with no clear D. Germline assignment: CDR1 SGHDT and CDR2 YYEEEE. V was shortened by 0 bases and J by 0 bases, with 7 bases between the two germline ends. The CDR3 runs 15 residues. CDR3 amino acids: CASSLGVVAKNIQYF. In DNA, the CDR3 is TGTGCCAGCAGCTTGGGGGTCGTAGCCAAAAACATTCAGTACTTC.

This rearrangement joins TRBV20-1 to TRBJ2-7; D possibly corresponds to TRBD2 (6 bases). Germline V gene data show CDR1 as DFQATT and CDR2 as SNEGSKA (reference sequence). The CDR3 has 15 residues. Trimming removed 3 bases from V and 1 base from J, with 16 bases in between. The CDR3 loop reads CSARAPGLPSYEQYF. The CDR3 region has the DNA TGCAGTGCTAGGGCCCCGGGACTTCCTTCCTACGAGCAGTACTTC.

V gene TRBV29-1 combines with J gene TRBJ1-1, with TRBD1 matching 7 bases. Per germline, CDR1 SQVTM and CDR2 ANQGSEA. V lost 4 bases to trimming and J lost 0 bases; unmatched junction nucleotides: 14. This CDR3 contains 17 residues. CDR3 amino acids: CSVVSPGQSLMNTEAFF. The CDR3 nucleotides are TGCAGCGTTGTAAGCCCGGGACAGAGTTTAATGAACACTGAAGCTTTCTTT.

This clonotype was recorded a few times. The V call is TRBV7-2, the J call TRBJ2-7; TRBD2 might be the D (5 bases). CDR3 size: 15 residues. Germline V lookup: CDR1 SGHTA, CDR2 FQGNSA. V lost 5 bases and J lost 7, with 21 bases in between. DNA for the CDR3: TGTGCCAGCAGCCTCACCGGCGGGCGTTTAGTAGAGCAGTACTTC. As protein: CASSLTGGRLVEQYF.